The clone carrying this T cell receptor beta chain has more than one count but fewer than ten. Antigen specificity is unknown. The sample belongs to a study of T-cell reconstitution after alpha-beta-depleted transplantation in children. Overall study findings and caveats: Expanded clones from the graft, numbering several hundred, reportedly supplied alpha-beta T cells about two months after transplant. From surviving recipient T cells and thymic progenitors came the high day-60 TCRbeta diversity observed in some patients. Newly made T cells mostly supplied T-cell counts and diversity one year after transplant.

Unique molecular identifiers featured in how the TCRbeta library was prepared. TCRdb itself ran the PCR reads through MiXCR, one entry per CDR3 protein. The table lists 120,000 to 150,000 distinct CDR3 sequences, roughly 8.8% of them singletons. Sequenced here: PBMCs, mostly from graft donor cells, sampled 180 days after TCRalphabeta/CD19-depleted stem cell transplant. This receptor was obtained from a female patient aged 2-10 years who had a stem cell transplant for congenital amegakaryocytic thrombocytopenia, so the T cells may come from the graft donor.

Here the CDR3 reads CATSRDRLAFPFF. The CDR3 bases are TGTGCCACCAGCAGAGATCGACTAGCCTTCCCGTTCTTC. The chain uses TRBV15 and TRBJ2-1, with 7 positions matching TRBD2. The CDR3 loop spans 13 amino acids. Germline CDR1 reads LNHNV; CDR2 reads YYDKDF (reference sequence). Germline trimming cut 0 bases from V and 15 bases from J; bases unmatched to any gene: 8.